Listed here are 17 T cell receptor beta chains from one sample, sequenced in a study of blood T cell repertoires in COVID-19. The data were produced by immunoSEQ multiplex PCR, yet TCRdb's version contains in-frame clones alone and is incomplete. The sample contains 55,000 to 80,000 clones, roughly 80% of which appear only once. Input material: peripheral blood. These TCRs come from a man aged 60-69 years with acute or convalescent COVID-19.

V usage is TRBV25-1 and J usage is TRBJ2-1; 7 nucleotides agree with TRBD2. Per the germline V gene, CDR1 is MGHDK and CDR2 is SYGVNS. V was clipped by 1 base and J by 9 bases; unmatched bases: 0. This CDR3 spans 12 amino acids. The CDR3 DNA is TGTGCCAGCAGTGAATGGGGGGGTGAGCAGTTCTTC. This encodes CASSEWGGEQFF.

The J gene is TRBJ2-2, the V gene TRBV7-6; D ambiguous. Trimming took off 5 bases at V and 4 bases at J, with 14 bases between the two ends. The germline CDR1 and CDR2 sequences are SGHVS and FNYEAQ. There are 15 residues in the CDR3. CDR3 coding DNA: TGTGCCAGCAGCGCCTTGCGTCAGGTCACCGGGGAGCTGTTTTTT. It is translated as CASSALRQVTGELFF.

This clone was picked up one time. The chain has TRBV9 and TRBJ2-2; D remains ambiguous. CDR1 and CDR2 (germline): SGDLS, YYNGEE. Deletions cut 0 bases from V and 0 bases from J, with 9 bases between. CDR3 length: 16 amino acids. The DNA of the CDR3 is TGTGCCAGCAGCGTAGTAGCTCCTCCGAACACCGGGGAGCTGTTTTTT. This codes for CASSVVAPPNTGELFF.

The chain couples TRBV19 to TRBJ1-1; perhaps TRBD1 as D (6 bases). This CDR3 is built from 15 residues. Germline assignment: CDR1 LNHDA and CDR2 SQIVND (reference sequence). Trimming took off 5 bases at V and 5 bases at J, with 18 bases between the two ends. This chain's CDR3 is CASSRMGGPGTEAFF. The DNA of the CDR3 is TGTGCCAGTAGTCGAATGGGGGGGCCGGGTACTGAAGCTTTCTTT.

V gene TRBV29-1 combines with J gene TRBJ2-1, with 8 bases identical to TRBD1. V lost 5 bases and J lost 7; bases outside the gene matches: 4. The CDR3 is 12 residues long. Germline loops: CDR1 SQVTM, CDR2 ANQGSEA. CDR3 sequence: CSVNTGGNEQFF. Written as DNA, the CDR3 is TGCAGCGTTAATACAGGGGGGAATGAGCAGTTCTTC.

The genes are TRBV6-2 or TRBV6-3 and TRBJ1-2; D is unresolved. Trimming took 1 base from V and 3 from J, leaving 12 bases between them. Germline CDR1 reads MNHEY; CDR2 reads SVGEGT. The CDR3 totals 15 residues. CDR3 DNA: TGTGCCAGCAGTTACTGGGAGGGATCGGACTATGGCTACACCTTC. It encodes CASSYWEGSDYGYTF.

This clone turned up a few times. The chain carries TRBV19 and TRBJ1-6; weak D call: TRBD1 (6 bases). This CDR3 contains 14 residues. CDR1 LNHDA and CDR2 SQIVND come from the germline V gene (reference sequence). The germline V and J ends were trimmed by 7 bases and 6 bases, with 13 bases remaining between them. The CDR3 bases are TGTGCCAGTACGAACCTAGGGGGTAATTCACCCCTCCACTTT. This encodes CASTNLGGNSPLHF.

The chain links TRBV4-2 to TRBJ2-5, with a tentative D call TRBD2 (5 bases). V dropped 0 bases and J dropped 7 bases, with 15 bases sitting between them. The length of the CDR3 is 15 residues. Germline V gives CDR1 LGHNA, CDR2 YNFKEQ. The CDR3 DNA is TGTGCCAGCAGCCAAGAAGACTCCCCAGGAGGGACCCAGTACTTC. It codes for CASSQEDSPGGTQYF.

This chain joins TRBV18 and TRBJ2-7; the D gene is possibly TRBD1 (5 bases). The CDR3 has 14 amino acids. The V end was cut by 0 bases, the J end by 4 bases, with 10 bases between. Germline lookup yields CDR1 KGHSH and CDR2 LQKENI. The CDR3 reads CASSPPGRVYEQYF. CDR3 DNA: TGTGCCAGCTCACCACCAGGCAGGGTTTACGAGCAGTACTTC.

J is TRBJ1-1 and V is TRBV15, with D unclear. Trimming took 0 bases from V and 5 from J, leaving 13 bases between them. The germline V gene has CDR1 LNHNV and CDR2 YYDKDF (reference sequence). The CDR3 contains 15 residues. As DNA, the CDR3 is TGTGCCACCAGCAGAGATCTGCCCCTGAGGACTGAAGCTTTCTTT. It yields the protein CATSRDLPLRTEAFF.

This sequence joins TRBV20-1 and TRBJ2-1; 10 bases line up with TRBD2. The trim removed 3 bases at V and 4 bases at J, leaving 6 bases unmatched. This CDR3 spans 15 amino acids. Germline values: CDR1 DFQATT, CDR2 SNEGSKA (reference sequence). CDR3 sequence: CSASSGRTLYNEQFF. The DNA for the CDR3 is TGCAGTGCTAGTAGCGGGAGGACCCTATACAATGAGCAGTTCTTC.

The chain joins TRBV10-1 to TRBJ2-1, with 14 bases fitting TRBD2. The V gene's germline CDR1 is WNHNN and CDR2 SYGVQD (reference sequence). CDR3 length equals 15 residues. V gave up 6 bases and J gave up 5 bases; unmatched junction bases: 3. Here the CDR3 DNA reads TGCGCCAGCAGCTTGACTAGCGGGAGGGACAATGAGCAGTTCTTC. As protein: CASSLTSGRDNEQFF.

This chain joins TRBV5-1 and TRBJ2-5, with 9 bases lining up with TRBD2. CDR1 SGHRS and CDR2 YFSETQ come from the germline V gene. V shed 0 bases, J shed 5 bases, and the junction held 11 bases outside the gene matches. The CDR3 spans 17 residues. The chain's CDR3 is CASSLAGSSGSYETQYF. CDR3 in DNA: TGCGCCAGCAGCTTGGCCGGTAGTAGCGGGAGTTACGAGACCCAGTACTTC.

The chain combines TRBV28 with TRBJ1-5, with unresolved D. Germline assignment: CDR1 MDHEN and CDR2 SYDVKM. This CDR3 is built from 16 residues. V was trimmed by 4 bases and J by 3 bases, leaving 16 bases between them. Here the CDR3 DNA reads TGTGCCAGCAGTTCGTCGGGAATAGGGCCCAATCAGCCCCAGCATTTT. It is translated as CASSSSGIGPNQPQHF. Complete variable domain (other parts from reference TRBV28 and TRBJ1-5): DVKVTQSSRYLVKRTGEKVFLECVQDMDHENMFWYRQDPGLGLRLIYFSYDVKMKEKGDIPEGYSVSREKKERFSLILESASTNQTSMYLCASSSSGIGPNQPQHFGDGTRLSIL.

A single count supports this clone. The V gene is TRBV7-3, the J gene TRBJ2-7; TRBD2 might be the D (6 bases). Trimming took off 0 bases at V and 0 bases at J, with 12 bases between the two ends. Germline V CDR1 and CDR2: SGHTA, FQGTGA. The CDR3 totals 16 residues. The CDR3 coding sequence is TGTGCCAGCAGCTTAACTCAGGTGACTAGCTCCTACGAGCAGTACTTC. This encodes CASSLTQVTSSYEQYF.

V and J are TRBV19 and TRBJ2-5; 7 nucleotides agree with TRBD1. Germline V CDR1 and CDR2: LNHDA, SQIVND (reference sequence). The CDR3 extends over 16 amino acids. V was pared by 5 bases and J by 5 bases, with 14 bases of the junction left unmatched. CDR3 amino acids: CASSSRKTGNLETQYF. The CDR3 DNA reads as TGTGCCAGTAGTTCTAGAAAGACAGGGAACCTGGAGACCCAGTACTTC.

The chain links TRBV25-1 to TRBJ1-4; TRBD1 matches 9 bases. CDR1 and CDR2 from the germline V gene are MGHDK and SYGVNS. The trim removed 4 bases at V and 14 bases at J, leaving 14 bases unmatched. The CDR3 extends over 15 amino acids. DNA of the CDR3: TGTGCCAGCAGTGCCTTATCCGGGACAGGGATGTATCTGTTTTTT. As protein: CASSALSGTGMYLFF.